The 14 T cell receptor beta chains below were found in one sample sequenced in a study of T-cell reconstitution after alpha-beta-depleted transplantation in children. Using unique molecular identifiers, the investigators prepared the TCRbeta library. TCRdb passed the PCR reads through MiXCR, listing each CDR3 protein once. The sample holds about 460,000 distinct CDR3 sequences, more than 9.5% seen once. The starting material was PBMCs, mostly from graft donor cells, obtained 180 days after TCRalphabeta/CD19-depleted stem cell transplant. The receptors originated from a female patient younger than 10 who had a stem cell transplant for aplastic anemia, so the T cells may come from the graft donor.

This clonotype was seen ten or more times. V gene TRBV27 combines with J gene TRBJ1-6; TRBD1 might be the D (5 bases). The V end lost 0 bases, the J end lost 7 bases, and 13 bases lay between the germline ends. The CDR3 is 16 amino acids. In germline, CDR1 is MNHEY, CDR2 SMNVEV (reference sequence). The CDR3 reads CASSLSTAGWNSPLHF. CDR3 sequence (DNA): TGTGCCAGCAGTTTATCAACCGCAGGGTGGAATTCACCCCTCCACTTT.

This clonotype was seen more than once but under ten times. The V call is TRBV28, the J call TRBJ1-2, with 9 bases identical to TRBD1. The germline gives CDR1 MDHEN, CDR2 SYDVKM. The CDR3 runs to 14 residues. V shed 1 base, J shed 7 bases, and the junction held 4 bases outside the gene matches. The CDR3 nucleotides are TGTGCCAGCAGTTTATCGACAGGGGGACGTGGCTACACCTTC. It encodes CASSLSTGGRGYTF.

This chain joins TRBV5-6 and TRBJ1-1; 7 bases match TRBD1. The V and J ends lost 4 bases and 0 bases, in that order; junction bases with no gene match: 9. Germline lookup yields CDR1 SGHDT and CDR2 YYEEEE. The CDR3 is made up of 16 amino acids. The CDR3 loop reads CASSPDRAALNTEAFF. The CDR3 DNA reads as TGTGCCAGCAGCCCCGACAGGGCGGCCCTGAACACTGAAGCTTTCTTT.

The rearrangement links TRBV7-3 to TRBJ2-5; 7 nucleotides agree with TRBD2. J lost 1 base, V lost 5 bases, and 7 bases had no gene match. The CDR3 covers 15 residues. Germline V CDR1 and CDR2: SGHTA, FQGTGA. The CDR3 DNA follows: TGTGCCAGCAGCCGCGGACTAGGCGTCCAAGAGACCCAGTACTTC. This translates into CASSRGLGVQETQYF. Full variable domain (missing parts from reference TRBV7-3 and TRBJ2-5): GAGVSQTPSNKVTEKGKYVELRCDPISGHTALYWYRQSLGQGPEFLIYFQGTGAADDSGLPNDRFFAVRPEGSVSTLKIQRTERGDSAVYLCASSRGLGVQETQYFGPGTRLLVL.

V usage is TRBV15 and J usage is TRBJ1-2; TRBD1 aligns across 7 bases. This CDR3 is 14 amino acids long. V lost 3 bases to trimming and J lost 6 bases; unmatched junction nucleotides: 7. Germline-derived CDR1 and CDR2 are LNHNV and YYDKDF (reference sequence). CDR3 in amino acids: CATSRGQRSDGYTF. In DNA form, the CDR3 reads TGTGCCACCAGCAGGGGACAGAGATCGGATGGCTACACCTTC. Looking up the rest from reference TRBV15 and TRBJ1-2 gives the full variable domain: DAMVIQNPRYQVTQFGKPVTLSCSQTLNHNVMYWYQQKSSQAPKLLFHYYDKDFNNEADTPDNFQSRRPNTSFCFLDIRSPGLGDTAMYLCATSRGQRSDGYTFGSGTRLTVV.

The J gene is TRBJ1-1, the V gene TRBV29-1; weak D call: TRBD1 (5 bases). The V gene lost 1 base and the J gene lost 1 base, with 19 bases spanning the gap. Germline V lookup: CDR1 SQVTM, CDR2 ANQGSEA. The CDR3 is made up of 17 amino acids. This chain's CDR3 is CSVEVLGRRSGNTEAFF. The CDR3, as DNA: TGCAGCGTTGAAGTTTTGGGACGCCGGAGCGGGAACACTGAAGCTTTCTTT.

This clonotype was observed a few times. The genes are TRBV24-1 and TRBJ2-2; TRBD1 matches at 12 bases. CDR3 length: 17 amino acids. CDR1 is KGHDR, CDR2 SFDVKD, per germline. V shed 5 bases and J 4 bases; nucleotides not matched to a gene: 7. The chain's CDR3 is CATSGRDRGLVTGELFF. DNA of the CDR3: TGTGCCACCAGTGGGCGGGACAGGGGGCTCGTCACCGGGGAGCTGTTTTTT.

This clonotype was counted only a few times. V and J are TRBV7-2 and TRBJ2-4; TRBD2 matches at 8 bases. V dropped 2 bases and J dropped 0; count of bases not matched to a gene: 6. Germline CDR1 SGHTA, CDR2 FQGNSA. The CDR3 sequence is 17 residues long. CDR3 coding DNA: TGTGCCAGCAGCTTATGGAACGGGAGGGAAGCCAAAAACATTCAGTACTTC. It yields the protein CASSLWNGREAKNIQYF.

The rearrangement uses TRBV14 and TRBJ1-5; a possible D gene is TRBD1 (5 bases). CDR1 SGHDN and CDR2 FVKESK come from the germline V gene. V dropped 0 bases and J dropped 6 bases, with 18 bases sitting between them. CDR3 size: 17 residues. CDR3 DNA sequence: TGTGCCAGCAGCCAAGATGGATTGCGGGTTGGGGGTCAGCCCCAGCATTTT. It codes for CASSQDGLRVGGQPQHF.

This clonotype was seen at least ten times. The genes are TRBV7-8 and TRBJ1-1, with a possible D match to TRBD1 (6 bases). V was clipped by 6 bases and J by 2 bases, with 13 bases between them. CDR1 SGHVS and CDR2 FQNEAQ come from the germline V gene. This CDR3 has 14 amino acids. CDR3 protein: CASRTGGFNTEAFF. For the CDR3, the DNA is TGTGCCAGCAGAACCGGGGGCTTTAACACTGAAGCTTTCTTT.

This clonotype was counted a few times. V and J are TRBV6-1 and TRBJ1-3; D is ambiguous. The germline V gene encodes CDR1 MNHNS and CDR2 SASEGT. CDR3 length: 14 residues. Trimming pared 6 bases from V and 1 base from J, leaving 10 bases between. The CDR3 DNA follows: TGTGCCAGCAGGCTGACTAATTCTGGAAACACCATATATTTT. Translation: CASRLTNSGNTIYF.

Only a few counts were recorded for this clonotype. The J gene is TRBJ1-1, the V gene TRBV3-1; weak D call: TRBD1 (6 bases). This CDR3 region has 16 residues. Trimming took off 3 bases at V and 0 bases at J, with 14 bases between the two ends. CDR1 LGHDT and CDR2 YNNKEL come from the germline V gene (reference sequence). CDR3 DNA: TGTGCCAGCAGCCATTTTGCACAGGGACTGAACACTGAAGCTTTCTTT. This translates into CASSHFAQGLNTEAFF.

V and J are TRBV6-6 and TRBJ1-3, with TRBD1 as a possible D gene (6 bases). V dropped 5 bases and J dropped 9 bases, with 11 bases sitting between them. Germline V gives CDR1 MNHNY, CDR2 SVGAGI (reference sequence). The CDR3 is 12 residues long. The CDR3 region is CASSLQGGTIYF. CDR3 DNA sequence: TGTGCCAGCAGTCTACAGGGCGGCACCATATATTTT.

This clonotype occurred a few times. CDR3 amino acids: CSAPGLAGAVEQFF. Here the CDR3 DNA reads TGCAGTGCTCCTGGACTAGCGGGAGCGGTTGAGCAGTTCTTC. V and J are TRBV20-1 and TRBJ2-1, with TRBD2 identical over 13 bases. J was trimmed by 9 bases and V by 5 bases; bases with no gene match: 7. The CDR3 contains 14 residues. Germline V gives CDR1 DFQATT, CDR2 SNEGSKA (reference sequence).